A selection of T cell receptor beta chains follows, all from one sample in a study of cytomegalovirus exposure and HLA in healthy donors. Libraries were prepared by immunoSEQ multiplex PCR; TCRdb keeps only in-frame clonotypes and omits some of them. This sample has 130,000 or so clones; approximately 80% occur once, and the top ten carry roughly 0.9%. Sequencing used PBMCs. The receptors were gathered from a woman aged 55-69 years in good health and CMV-seronegative. Each CDR3 is given with its conserved first and last residue. D genes are given only for firm matches. Clone size is stated in some rows and not others, as once, few, many or a class when expanded.

>TRBV2|TRBD1|.|TRBJ2-1
CASADEVTGEQFF
TGTGCCAGCGCTGATGAGGTGACAGGGGAGCAGTTCTTC
>TRBV5-1|TRBD2|.|TRBJ2-1
CASSPGVASGKNEQFF
TGCGCCAGCAGCCCTGGGGTGGCTAGCGGAAAGAATGAGCAGTTCTTC
>TRBV6-1|TRBD1|.|TRBJ2-1
CATKVGTGDYNEQFF
TGTGCCACCAAGGTCGGGACAGGGGACTACAATGAGCAGTTCTTC
>TRBV19|.|.|TRBJ1-5
CASSISGNPPQHF
TGTGCCAGTAGTATCTCAGGTAATCCGCCCCAGCATTTT
>TRBV30|TRBD1|.|TRBJ1-5
CAWAGDRGDPQHF
TGTGCCTGGGCTGGGGACAGGGGGGATCCCCAGCATTTT
>TRBV30|.|few|TRBJ1-2
CAWSATVGYTF
TGTGCCTGGAGTGCGACAGTCGGCTACACCTTC
>TRBV5-1|TRBD1|.|TRBJ1-1
CASSLGTGGMNTKAFF
TGCGCCAGCAGCTTGGGTACAGGGGGTATGAACACTAAAGCTTTCTTT
>TRBV25-1|.|.|TRBJ2-4
CASSDSLAKNIQYF
TGTGCCAGCAGTGATTCCCTAGCCAAAAACATTCAGTACTTC
>TRBV5-6|TRBD1|.|TRBJ1-3
CASSFGTGGNTIYF
TGTGCCAGCAGCTTTGGGACAGGGGGAAACACCATATATTTT
>TRBV5-6|.|.|TRBJ2-3
CASSLGQVLGDTQYF
TGTGCCAGCAGCTTGGGACAGGTATTGGGAGATACGCAGTATTTT
>TRBV6-4|.|.|TRBJ1-1
CASSDEGDTEAFF
TGTGCCAGCAGTGACGAAGGGGACACTGAAGCTTTCTTT
>TRBV10-1|.|.|TRBJ1-1
CASSSGMGTEAFF
TGCGCCAGCAGTTCAGGGATGGGCACTGAAGCTTTCTTT
>TRBV7-9|TRBD2|.|TRBJ2-1
CASSPEASGSDEQFF
TGTGCCAGCAGCCCGGAGGCTAGCGGGAGTGATGAGCAGTTCTTC
>TRBV20-1|TRBD1|.|TRBJ2-1
CSWDRGDEQFF
TGCAGCTGGGACAGGGGCGATGAGCAGTTCTTC
>TRBV6-1|.|.|TRBJ2-5
CASKSREQYF
TGTGCCAGCAAGTCGAGGGAGCAGTACTTC
>TRBV29-1|.|.|TRBJ2-3
CSVSPLTVLGTDTQYF
TGCAGCGTTTCCCCTCTGACAGTTTTGGGCACAGATACGCAGTATTTT
>TRBV15|.|few|TRBJ2-7
CATSRTRDGLYF
TGTGCCACCAGCAGAACGCGGGATGGCTTGTACTTC
>TRBV5-1|TRBD2|.|TRBJ2-2
CASSLGVSGSGTGELFF
TGCGCCAGCAGCCTAGGGGTGAGCGGGAGTGGCACCGGGGAGCTGTTTTTT
>TRBV7-9|TRBD2|.|TRBJ2-2
CASGIAGRLGELFF
TGTGCCAGCGGTATAGCGGGGCGGCTAGGGGAGCTGTTTTTT
>TRBV23-1|.|.|TRBJ2-5
CASSRQTSGVETQYF
TGCGCCAGCAGTCGCCAAACCTCAGGGGTAGAGACCCAGTACTTC
>TRBV7-6|.|.|TRBJ2-2
CASSLLQTNTGELFF
TGTGCCAGCAGCTTATTACAGACAAACACCGGGGAGCTGTTTTTT
>TRBV5-6|.|once|TRBJ2-2
CASSPTSVTGELFF
TGTGCCAGCAGCCCCACCTCGGTGACCGGGGAGCTGTTTTTT
>TRBV7-9|TRBD2|few|TRBJ2-1
CASSLGTSGYNEQFF
TGTGCCAGCAGCTTAGGGACTAGCGGCTACAATGAGCAGTTCTTC